This is a list of T cell receptor beta chains from one sample in a study of T-cell reconstitution after alpha-beta-depleted transplantation in children. TCRdb fed the PCR reads into MiXCR, producing one record per CDR3 protein. The sample contains about 360,000 distinct CDR3 sequences, 13% of which appear only once. The source was PBMCs, collected from the stem cell graft. The receptors here all came from a human donor who donated a stem cell graft to a child with Fanconi anemia. CDR3s include the opening cysteine and the closing phenylalanine or tryptophan. D genes are given only for firm matches. The size of a clone is reported for some rows only, either as once, few or many, or as a class for expanded clones.

j_call,clone_size,v_call,d_call,cdr3_aa,cdr3_nt
TRBJ2-7,many,TRBV7-9,-,CASSRDGLGEYF,TGTGCCAGCAGCCGGGACGGGCTGGGGGAGTACTTC
TRBJ2-5,many,TRBV25-1,TRBD2,CASSELAGKMETQYF,TGTGCCAGCAGTGAACTAGCGGGGAAGATGGAGACCCAGTACTTC
TRBJ2-3,-,TRBV20-1,TRBD2,CSASRLAGAIITHTQYF,TGCAGTGCTAGTAGACTAGCGGGGGCCATAATAACACATACGCAGTATTTT
TRBJ2-1,-,TRBV4-1,-,CASSQDGGLSPWNEQFF,TGCGCCAGCAGCCAAGACGGGGGACTTTCACCTTGGAATGAGCAGTTCTTC
TRBJ1-5,-,TRBV12-3/TRBV12-4,-,CASSTRLTNQPQHF,TGTGCCAGCAGTACCCGACTGACTAATCAGCCCCAGCATTTT
TRBJ2-1,-,TRBV20-1,-,CSASDSSSYNEQFF,TGCAGTGCTAGTGACTCCAGCTCCTACAATGAGCAGTTCTTC
TRBJ1-4,-,TRBV3-1,-,CTSSLYNRLYATNEKLFF,TGTACCAGCAGTTTATATAACAGGTTATATGCAACTAATGAAAAACTGTTTTTT
TRBJ2-5,-,TRBV29-1,TRBD1,CSVRQGAGETQYF,TGCAGCGTTAGACAGGGGGCGGGGGAGACCCAGTACTTC
TRBJ2-3,few,TRBV6-1,-,CASRPLGTDTQYF,TGTGCCAGCAGACCCCTAGGAACAGATACGCAGTATTTT
TRBJ1-3,many,TRBV12-3/TRBV12-4,-,CASSLAALSGNTIYF,TGTGCCAGCAGTTTAGCGGCCTTGTCTGGAAACACCATATATTTT
TRBJ2-3,-,TRBV12-3/TRBV12-4,-,CASTLSDTQYF,TGTGCCAGCACCCTGTCAGATACGCAGTATTTT
TRBJ2-2,-,TRBV7-6,TRBD1,CASSLVAGQGYYTGELFF,TGTGCCAGCAGCCTTGTCGCAGGACAGGGGTATTACACCGGGGAGCTGTTTTTT
TRBJ1-1,-,TRBV20-1,-,CSARDLGGQPRTEAFF,TGCAGTGCTAGAGATTTGGGAGGTCAGCCCAGGACTGAAGCTTTCTTT
TRBJ2-5,-,TRBV18,-,CASSPSGEETQYF,TGTGCCAGCTCACCAAGCGGAGAAGAGACCCAGTACTTC
TRBJ2-1,-,TRBV6-1,-,CVSGRTSDVSYNEQFF,TGTGTCAGCGGAAGGACCTCCGATGTCTCCTACAATGAGCAGTTCTTC
TRBJ2-5,few,TRBV7-2,-,CASSLDFGRETQYF,TGTGCCAGCAGCTTAGACTTTGGTAGGGAGACCCAGTACTTC
TRBJ1-2,-,TRBV10-3,-,CAIRSGRDINYGYTF,TGTGCCATCAGGAGTGGCAGGGACATTAACTATGGCTACACCTTC
TRBJ2-1,many,TRBV4-2,TRBD2,CASSQDAGGPNEQFF,TGTGCCAGCAGCCAAGATGCGGGGGGGCCCAATGAGCAGTTCTTC
TRBJ2-1,few,TRBV7-2,-,CASSLVVWSGQYNEQFF,TGTGCCAGCAGCTTAGTAGTCTGGTCAGGGCAGTACAATGAGCAGTTCTTC
TRBJ2-1,many,TRBV3-1,TRBD2,CASGRGAHEQFF,TGTGCCAGCGGGCGGGGGGCCCATGAGCAGTTCTTC
TRBJ2-1,-,TRBV5-4,TRBD2,CASSLAVLAGTSPLMNEQFF,TGTGCCAGCAGCTTGGCCGTACTAGCGGGCACCTCACCCTTAATGAATGAGCAGTTCTTC
TRBJ2-3,many,TRBV27,-,CASRGTTDTQYF,TGTGCCAGCAGGGGTACTACAGATACGCAGTATTTT
TRBJ2-7,-,TRBV4-3,-,CASSQEETLGRAVYEQYF,TGCGCCAGCAGCCAAGAAGAGACGTTGGGGCGCGCCGTCTACGAGCAGTACTTC
TRBJ1-1,few,TRBV12-5,-,CASGRLAQNTEAFF,TGTGCTAGTGGCCGTTTGGCACAGAACACTGAAGCTTTCTTT
TRBJ1-1,-,TRBV4-3,-,CASSQDILRGLVTEAFF,TGCGCCAGCAGCCAAGATATCCTTCGGGGGCTGGTAACTGAAGCTTTCTTT
TRBJ1-1,few,TRBV20-1,-,CSAYKQGLNTEAFF,TGCAGTGCCTACAAACAGGGATTGAACACTGAAGCTTTCTTT
TRBJ2-2,many,TRBV6-1,TRBD1,CASSKGQGRTGELFF,TGTGCCAGCAGTAAGGGACAGGGTCGCACCGGGGAGCTGTTTTTT